In this sample, the clone carrying this TCR beta chain turned up a few times. The source of the sample is a study of blood T cell repertoires in COVID-19. As for the study in general: Samples of COVID-19 (acute and convalescent) were obtained from the United States, Italy and Spain.

Trimming removed 7 bases from V and 7 bases from J; junction bases left unmatched: 13. Germline CDR1 and CDR2: MGHRA and YSYEKL. The CDR3 is 16 residues long. Clones were sequenced by immunoSEQ multiplex PCR, and TCRdb holds only the in-frame ones, with some missing. Among some 330,000 clones, approximately 92% were seen once, and the ten largest hold around 18%. This sequence joins TRBV4-1 and TRBJ2-2, with 9 bases matching TRBD2. What was sequenced was PBMCs or T cells enriched from blood (not recorded which). This receptor was identified in a woman aged 25 to 39 who had recovered from COVID-19. The CDR3: CASNPAGSGGIGELFF. The CDR3 bases are TGCGCCAGCAACCCCGCGGGAAGCGGGGGGATCGGGGAGCTGTTTTTT.